This entry is about one T cell receptor beta chain. Its target antigen remains unknown. Base quality data are lacking; no much larger clone is found one base away. The CDR3 regions of human TCRbeta chains were subjected to immunosequencing. Per the source publication's procedure: Repertoire TCRs were matched against a reference library of SARS-CoV-2-specific TCRs generated with the MIRA antigen-specificity platform. Breadth was defined as the fraction of unique TCRs that were SARS-CoV-2-associated, and depth was defined as the fraction of total T cells that were SARS-CoV-2-associated. Using the MIRA data, each spike-specific TCR was assigned both to the spike region to which the TCR was reactive and to a CD4 or CD8 class. Log10-transformed breadth and depth values were compared by one-way ANOVA with Sidak's multiple comparisons tests. Imported from immuneACCESS, the table was reduced by TCRdb to in-frame sequences with V and J called. These copies leave out some clones; in studies compared against another copy, an unresolved V gene accounts for under half, and the cause of the remainder is not known. The V and J calls and clone size come from that table; D and trimming were worked out from the DNA. In all, the sample holds fewer than 120,000 clones, and roughly 90% of those were seen once. Approximately 8% of the sample belongs to the ten largest clones.

The meaning of the sample's time point label: baseline before first vaccination. Vaccinee samples came from UK trials COV001 and COV002, including a single-blind randomized controlled phase 2/3 trial of AZD1222 (ChAdOx1 nCoV-19) in healthy adults. Trial participant PBMC samples were collected at day 0 and day 28 after the second dose for TCRbeta chain sequencing. The germline V gene specifies MDHEN as CDR1 and SYDVKM as CDR2. The CDR3, cysteine through phenylalanine, is 11 amino acids long. The read is trimmed to its CDR3 DNA, 33 bases read in frame from base 1. The V end loses 2 bases and the J end loses 6 bases, and a stretch of 3 bases separates them. The sample belongs to a study of T cell responses to AZD1222 COVID-19 vaccine (dated by TCRdb to the early 2020s). Some background on the complete study: AZD1222 recipients with second doses at about 4 weeks or about 12 weeks were pooled, because spike-specific TCR depth and breadth did not differ between schedules. A total of 230 to 250 trial participants underwent TCR sequencing, of whom approximately 210 received two doses of AZD1222 and about 25 received two doses of the MenACWY control vaccine. Enrollment into the trials was organized by age into subgroups of 18-55, 56-69 and 70-plus years, and those subgroups contained roughly 140, 27 and 60 TCR-sequenced participants, respectively.

What the authors observed across the whole study: Conclusions about previously exposed vaccinees are limited, since just 6 or 7 AZD1222 recipients were seropositive for SARS-CoV-2 at baseline. The vaccine-associated CD4 TCRs covered the entire spike protein, and the dominant responses fell in regions 160-218 and 743-854. The 56-69-year group was small, and its depth increase did not reach significance, likely because of low power. Reportedly, close to half of the unique spike-specific TCRs recognized epitopes lying outside the regions that are mutated in the B.1.351 and B.1.1.7 variants. Because no day 14 peak-response samples were available, repertoires were characterized only after the peak T cell response. A significant rise in spike-specific TCR breadth and depth was observed after two AZD1222 doses relative to day 0 and relative to MenACWY recipients. Participants were mostly white British and included more females than males, and it was suggested by the authors that clonal diversity may have been underestimated.

The receptor was isolated from an adult in good health. The chain links TRBV28 with TRBJ2-3, with an unclear D gene assignment. The sample in question was peripheral blood, obtained on day 0 of AZD1222 vaccination. In nucleotides, the sequence is TGTGCCAGCAGTTTAGCGGATACGCAGTATTTT. Protein translation: CASSLADTQYF.